The 29 T cell receptor beta chains presented below share a single source sample, sequenced in a study of T cells in Graves' hyperthyroidism and ophthalmopathy. Amplification of TCR beta CDR3 regions used RNA as the template. TCR CDR3 regions were first amplified by RT-PCR with HTBI primers. MiXCR, run by TCRdb on the multiplex PCR reads, gives a single entry per CDR3 protein. The data contain approximately 410,000 distinct CDR3 sequences, approximately 14% of them singletons. Sequencing was done on a sample of blood. The receptors were gathered from a woman aged 18-29 years with Graves' hyperthyroidism.

This clonotype was seen repeatedly, ten times or more. The V call is TRBV28, the J call TRBJ1-1; 7 nucleotides agree with TRBD1. Unmatched junction bases numbered 18, after V lost 6 bases and J lost 5 bases. CDR3 length: 17 residues. Germline CDR1 and CDR2: MDHEN and SYDVKM. CDR3 sequence reads: CASSFLYRGPAGTEAFF. The CDR3 DNA reads TGTGCCAGCAGCTTCCTCTACAGGGGACCCGCGGGGACTGAAGCTTTCTTT.

This clonotype was detected many times. The V and J genes are TRBV9 and TRBJ2-7; 10 bases map to TRBD2. Per the germline V gene, CDR1 is SGDLS and CDR2 is YYNGEE. V trimming: 3 bases; J trimming: 3 bases; junction bases outside the gene matches: 6. The CDR3 has 15 residues. The DNA for the CDR3 is TGTGCCAGCAGCGGGGGGACTAGCGCTGTCTACGAGCAGTACTTC. It yields the protein CASSGGTSAVYEQYF.

This clonotype was recorded many times. The chain uses TRBV20-1 and TRBJ2-1; 12 bases agree with TRBD2. Germline V gene sequence: CDR1 DFQATT, CDR2 SNEGSKA (reference sequence). This CDR3 spans 15 amino acids. V lost 0 bases and J lost 8; bases outside the gene matches: 5. CDR3 residues: CSARDGTSGLHEQFF. The CDR3, as DNA: TGCAGTGCTAGAGACGGGACTAGCGGGCTGCATGAGCAGTTCTTC.

Of note for this clonotype: Its ends do not fully match the called genes, so a read error is possible. The chain employs TRBV7-6 and TRBJ2-1; D is possibly TRBD2 (6 bases). The CDR3 is 16 residues long. CDR1 is SGHVS, CDR2 FNYEAQ, per germline. The CDR3 nucleotides read TGTGCCAGCAGCCTAGCGCTGGGGAATACCTACAATGAGCAGTTCTTC. Amino acid sequence: CASSLALGNTYNEQFF.

This clonotype was counted many times. The rearrangement links TRBV6-2 or TRBV6-3 to TRBJ2-3; 7 positions agree with TRBD2. Germline CDR1 and CDR2: MNHEY and SVGEGT. V lost 7 bases, J lost 6 bases, and 13 bases stayed unmatched. CDR3 length: 15 residues. The CDR3 sequence: CASNKWGGPWDTQYF. The CDR3 DNA reads TGTGCCAGCAATAAGTGGGGAGGGCCGTGGGATACGCAGTATTTT.

This clonotype occurred once. One base away lies a much larger clone, so this may be a sequencing read error. J is TRBJ2-3 and V is TRBV29-1; 9 bases are a match to TRBD1. The CDR3 is made up of 14 amino acids. Germline CDR1 SQVTM, CDR2 ANQGSEA. CDR3 bases: TGCAGCGTTCTGGACAGGGGCGTTACAGATACGCGGTATTTT. It yields the protein CSVLDRGVTDTRYF.

On this clonotype itself: One end of the junction does not line up with germline, which may come from a read error. The chain couples TRBV7-7 to TRBJ2-2; 9 bases agree with TRBD2. The CDR3 length is 16 residues. Per germline, CDR1 SSHAT and CDR2 FNYEAQ (reference sequence). CDR3 amino acids: CASSLVPSGTFGELFF. The CDR3 region has the DNA TGTGCTAGCAGCTTAGTTCCTAGCGGGACTTTCGGGGAGCTGTTTTTT.

This clonotype was seen at least ten times. The chain links TRBV28 to TRBJ1-3; D gene uncertain. V shed 4 bases and J shed 2 bases, with 15 bases lying between them. Germline V gene sequence: CDR1 MDHEN, CDR2 SYDVKM. This CDR3 is built from 16 residues. This CDR3 is CASSSSQISTGNTIYF. CDR3 coding DNA: TGTGCCAGCAGTTCTTCTCAGATAAGCACTGGAAACACCATATATTTT.

This clonotype was seen many times. This sequence joins TRBV15 and TRBJ2-5, with 7 positions matching TRBD2. Germline V gene lookup returns CDR1 LNHNV and CDR2 YYDKDF (reference sequence). V was clipped by 1 base and J by 5 bases; unmatched bases: 7. The length of the CDR3 is 15 residues. In nucleotides, the CDR3 is TGTGCCACCAGCAGAGCCGGCGGGAGTGGGGAGACCCAGTACTTC. This codes for CATSRAGGSGETQYF.

The rearrangement joins TRBV7-2 to TRBJ1-2; TRBD1 matches 8 bases. V gave up 6 bases and J gave up 8 bases; unmatched junction bases: 14. This CDR3 is built from 15 residues. Germline V gene sequence: CDR1 SGHTA, CDR2 FQGNSA. The CDR3 DNA is TGTGCCAGCAGGCAGAGGGACAGGCCATATTGGGGCTACACCTTC. This gives the protein CASRQRDRPYWGYTF. The full variable domain, rest sourced from reference TRBV7-2 and TRBJ1-2, is GAGVSQSPSNKVTEKGKDVELRCDPISGHTALYWYRQSLGQGLEFLIYFQGNSAPDKSGLPSDRFSAERTGGSVSTLTIQRTQQEDSAVYLCASRQRDRPYWGYTFGSGTRLTVV.

The rearrangement joins TRBV19 to TRBJ1-2; D is uncertain. The CDR3 is made up of 11 amino acids. Germline V lookup: CDR1 LNHDA, CDR2 SQIVND (reference sequence). Between the trimmed V and J ends, which lost 8 bases and 4 bases, there was a span of 8 bases. This CDR3 is CASARSYGYTF. In DNA, the CDR3 is TGTGCCAGTGCCAGGAGCTATGGCTACACCTTC.

In its sample, this clonotype was seen many times. This chain uses TRBV5-1 with TRBJ2-5; 8 positions match TRBD1. The length of the CDR3 is 13 residues. Germline V gene sequence: CDR1 SGHRS, CDR2 YFSETQ. V was pared by 2 bases and J by 6 bases, with 3 bases of the junction left unmatched. The CDR3 DNA reads as TGCGCCAGCAGCTTACAGGGGGTAAAGACCCAGTACTTC. Translated: CASSLQGVKTQYF.

This clonotype was counted at least ten times. The V call is TRBV5-5, the J call TRBJ2-7; 10 bases are shared with TRBD2. The CDR3 length is 15 residues. J gave up 3 bases and V 0 bases, and 3 bases lay outside the gene matches. Germline CDR1 is SGHKS and CDR2 is YYEKEE (reference sequence). CDR3 in DNA: TGTGCCAGCAGCTTGGACCGACTAGCGGGCTACGAGCAGTACTTC. This codes for CASSLDRLAGYEQYF.

At least ten counts were recorded for this clonotype. CDR3 in DNA: TGTGCCAGCAGTTTAGGGGGCAGTTGGGAAAAACTGTTTTTT. Its protein is CASSLGGSWEKLFF. This sequence joins TRBV12-3 or TRBV12-4 and TRBJ1-4; maybe TRBD1 (5 bases). The ends were cut back, 1 base at V and 8 bases at J, with 11 bases in the middle. The CDR3 covers 14 residues.

This clonotype was seen only a few times. This chain uses TRBV28 with TRBJ1-1; D ambiguous. V was shortened by 3 bases and J by 4 bases, with 9 bases between the two germline ends. This CDR3 has 13 residues. From germline, CDR1 is MDHEN and CDR2 SYDVKM. The CDR3 loop is CASSLNWGTEAFF. CDR3 DNA sequence: TGTGCCAGCAGTTTGAACTGGGGCACTGAAGCTTTCTTT.

This clonotype came up many times. V gene TRBV6-1 combines with J gene TRBJ2-7, with 8 bases that match TRBD1. CDR1 MNHNS and CDR2 SASEGT come from the germline V gene. CDR3 size: 15 residues. V shed 6 bases and J 0 bases; nucleotides not matched to a gene: 7. The CDR3 reads CASSLQGGSSYEQYF. In DNA, the CDR3 is TGTGCCAGCAGCCTACAGGGGGGCTCCTCCTACGAGCAGTACTTC.

This clonotype was detected many times. This rearrangement joins TRBV5-6 to TRBJ1-1; the D gene is possibly TRBD1 (6 bases). Looked up from germline, CDR1 is SGHDT and CDR2 is YYEEEE. The CDR3 length is 15 residues. V was trimmed by 4 bases and J by 0 bases, leaving 13 bases between them. CDR3: CASSLIDRLNTEAFF. The CDR3 region has the DNA TGTGCCAGCAGCCTAATCGACAGGCTGAACACTGAAGCTTTCTTT.

A few counts support this clonotype. This chain's CDR3 is CASSLLAGGLDEQYF. As DNA, the CDR3 is TGTGCCAGCAGCCTACTAGCGGGAGGGCTCGACGAGCAGTACTTC. The rearrangement uses TRBV5-6 and TRBJ2-7; 13 positions match TRBD2. Germline trimming cut 4 bases from V and 5 bases from J; bases unmatched to any gene: 6. The CDR3 is 15 amino acids. From germline, CDR1 is SGHDT and CDR2 YYEEEE.

A few counts support this clonotype. CDR3 region: CASSLGRRGVETQYF. DNA of the CDR3: TGTGCCAGCAGCTTAGGGCGCAGGGGGGTAGAGACCCAGTACTTC. This chain uses TRBV11-2 with TRBJ2-5, with D tentatively TRBD1 (7 bases). This CDR3 has 15 amino acids. Trimming pared 1 base from V and 4 bases from J, leaving 13 bases between. Germline-derived CDR1 and CDR2 are SGHAT and FQNNGV.

This clonotype was found many times. V gene TRBV3-1 combines with J gene TRBJ1-1, with D tentatively TRBD1 (6 bases). The germline V and J ends were trimmed by 3 bases and 0 bases, with 11 bases remaining between them. Per germline, CDR1 LGHDT and CDR2 YNNKEL (reference sequence). The CDR3 consists of 15 residues. The CDR3 coding sequence is TGTGCCAGCAGCCAGAGGACAGCTTTGAACACTGAAGCTTTCTTT. Its protein product is CASSQRTALNTEAFF.

In its sample, this clonotype was seen a few times. The chain couples TRBV11-2 to TRBJ2-5; weak D call: TRBD1 (5 bases). The CDR3 extends over 15 amino acids. The germline V gene has CDR1 SGHAT and CDR2 FQNNGV. V was cut by 8 bases and J by 0 bases, with 16 bases left in between. CDR3 amino acids: CASSPPSGYQETQYF. CDR3 in DNA: TGTGCCAGCTCACCACCCTCAGGGTACCAAGAGACCCAGTACTTC.

CDR3 nucleotide sequence: TGCGCCAGCAGTAGGGGGAACGCGAACACCGGGGAGCTGTTTTTT. Translation: CASSRGNANTGELFF. This chain uses TRBV5-1 with TRBJ2-2; tentative D call: TRBD1 (6 bases). The CDR3 is 15 residues long. Trimming left V 5 bases short and J 0 bases short, with 11 bases between. Germline V CDR1 and CDR2: SGHRS, YFSETQ.

At least ten counts were recorded for this clonotype. This chain uses TRBV6-2 or TRBV6-3 with TRBJ1-5; D unresolved. Per the germline V gene, CDR1 is MNHEY and CDR2 is SVGEGT. The germline V and J ends were trimmed by 4 bases and 5 bases, with 18 bases remaining between them. The CDR3 contains 16 residues. The CDR3 nucleotides read TGTGCCAGCAGTTTCTCGGGCAATAGGGTCCATCAGCCCCAGCATTTT. Protein product: CASSFSGNRVHQPQHF.

In its sample, this clonotype was seen many times. The chain has TRBV11-2 and TRBJ1-2; D is unresolved. Deletions cut 1 base from V and 3 bases from J, with 15 bases between. The V gene's germline CDR1 is SGHAT and CDR2 FQNNGV. This CDR3 region has 16 residues. The CDR3 DNA reads as TGTGCCAGCAGCTTAGGTCGGGATCCCCGGCACTATGGCTACACCTTC. Translating it yields CASSLGRDPRHYGYTF.

This clonotype was seen repeatedly, ten times or more. The rearrangement joins TRBV2 to TRBJ2-2; D is ambiguous. This CDR3 spans 12 amino acids. Germline CDR1 and CDR2: SNHLY and FYNNEI. The CDR3 bases are TGTGGATGCACTGGGCGGCCGCGGGAGCTGTTTTTT. As protein: CGCTGRPRELFF. Supplemented by reference TRBV2 and TRBJ2-2, the full variable domain reads EPEVTQTPSHQVTQMGQEVILRCVPISNHLYFYWYRQILGQKVEFLVSFYNNEISEKSEIFDDQFSVERPDGSNFTLKIRSTKLEDSAMYFCGCTGRPRELFFGEGSRLTVL.

This clonotype was counted ten times or more. This chain connects TRBV4-1 to TRBJ1-1; D is unresolved. The CDR3 contains 14 residues. V shed 3 bases and J shed 4 bases, with 12 bases lying between them. Germline V gene sequence: CDR1 MGHRA, CDR2 YSYEKL. The CDR3 region is CASSHAGVATEAFF. As DNA, the CDR3 is TGCGCCAGCAGCCATGCAGGAGTTGCCACTGAAGCTTTCTTT.

Regarding this clonotype: A read error may explain this, as a much larger clone is one base away. The chain recombines TRBV6-1 with TRBJ1-1; D not certain. Per the germline V gene, CDR1 is MNHNS and CDR2 is SASEGT. The CDR3 is 14 amino acids. The CDR3 is CASSPFRGNTEASF. The CDR3 DNA reads as TGTGCCAGCAGTCCATTTCGAGGGAACACTGAAGCTTCCTTT.

This clonotype has a count of ten or more. This chain links TRBV7-8 with TRBJ2-7, with D unclear. The germline CDR1 and CDR2 sequences are SGHVS and FQNEAQ. The V end lost 3 bases, the J end lost 2 bases, and 17 bases lay between the germline ends. This CDR3 contains 16 residues. The DNA of the CDR3 is TGTGCCAGCAGCTTGGAGCAGTCTTCATTGGCCTACGAGCAGTACTTC. This translates into CASSLEQSSLAYEQYF. Full variable domain (outside the CDR3, taken from reference TRBV7-8 and TRBJ2-7): GAGVSQSPRYKVAKRGQDVALRCDPISGHVSLFWYQQALGQGPEFLTYFQNEAQLDKSGLPSDRFFAERPEGSVSTLKIQRTQQEDSAVYLCASSLEQSSLAYEQYFGPGTRLTVT.

This clonotype was recorded at least ten times. The chain employs TRBV20-1 and TRBJ2-5, with D tentatively TRBD1 or TRBD2 (5 bases each). This CDR3 spans 16 amino acids. CDR1 is DFQATT and CDR2 is SNEGSKA in the germline V gene (reference sequence). The germline V and J ends were trimmed by 1 base and 1 base, with 16 bases remaining between them. The CDR3 loop is CSARGVSGTLQETQYF. DNA for the CDR3: TGCAGTGCTAGAGGGGTCTCCGGGACGCTCCAAGAGACCCAGTACTTC.